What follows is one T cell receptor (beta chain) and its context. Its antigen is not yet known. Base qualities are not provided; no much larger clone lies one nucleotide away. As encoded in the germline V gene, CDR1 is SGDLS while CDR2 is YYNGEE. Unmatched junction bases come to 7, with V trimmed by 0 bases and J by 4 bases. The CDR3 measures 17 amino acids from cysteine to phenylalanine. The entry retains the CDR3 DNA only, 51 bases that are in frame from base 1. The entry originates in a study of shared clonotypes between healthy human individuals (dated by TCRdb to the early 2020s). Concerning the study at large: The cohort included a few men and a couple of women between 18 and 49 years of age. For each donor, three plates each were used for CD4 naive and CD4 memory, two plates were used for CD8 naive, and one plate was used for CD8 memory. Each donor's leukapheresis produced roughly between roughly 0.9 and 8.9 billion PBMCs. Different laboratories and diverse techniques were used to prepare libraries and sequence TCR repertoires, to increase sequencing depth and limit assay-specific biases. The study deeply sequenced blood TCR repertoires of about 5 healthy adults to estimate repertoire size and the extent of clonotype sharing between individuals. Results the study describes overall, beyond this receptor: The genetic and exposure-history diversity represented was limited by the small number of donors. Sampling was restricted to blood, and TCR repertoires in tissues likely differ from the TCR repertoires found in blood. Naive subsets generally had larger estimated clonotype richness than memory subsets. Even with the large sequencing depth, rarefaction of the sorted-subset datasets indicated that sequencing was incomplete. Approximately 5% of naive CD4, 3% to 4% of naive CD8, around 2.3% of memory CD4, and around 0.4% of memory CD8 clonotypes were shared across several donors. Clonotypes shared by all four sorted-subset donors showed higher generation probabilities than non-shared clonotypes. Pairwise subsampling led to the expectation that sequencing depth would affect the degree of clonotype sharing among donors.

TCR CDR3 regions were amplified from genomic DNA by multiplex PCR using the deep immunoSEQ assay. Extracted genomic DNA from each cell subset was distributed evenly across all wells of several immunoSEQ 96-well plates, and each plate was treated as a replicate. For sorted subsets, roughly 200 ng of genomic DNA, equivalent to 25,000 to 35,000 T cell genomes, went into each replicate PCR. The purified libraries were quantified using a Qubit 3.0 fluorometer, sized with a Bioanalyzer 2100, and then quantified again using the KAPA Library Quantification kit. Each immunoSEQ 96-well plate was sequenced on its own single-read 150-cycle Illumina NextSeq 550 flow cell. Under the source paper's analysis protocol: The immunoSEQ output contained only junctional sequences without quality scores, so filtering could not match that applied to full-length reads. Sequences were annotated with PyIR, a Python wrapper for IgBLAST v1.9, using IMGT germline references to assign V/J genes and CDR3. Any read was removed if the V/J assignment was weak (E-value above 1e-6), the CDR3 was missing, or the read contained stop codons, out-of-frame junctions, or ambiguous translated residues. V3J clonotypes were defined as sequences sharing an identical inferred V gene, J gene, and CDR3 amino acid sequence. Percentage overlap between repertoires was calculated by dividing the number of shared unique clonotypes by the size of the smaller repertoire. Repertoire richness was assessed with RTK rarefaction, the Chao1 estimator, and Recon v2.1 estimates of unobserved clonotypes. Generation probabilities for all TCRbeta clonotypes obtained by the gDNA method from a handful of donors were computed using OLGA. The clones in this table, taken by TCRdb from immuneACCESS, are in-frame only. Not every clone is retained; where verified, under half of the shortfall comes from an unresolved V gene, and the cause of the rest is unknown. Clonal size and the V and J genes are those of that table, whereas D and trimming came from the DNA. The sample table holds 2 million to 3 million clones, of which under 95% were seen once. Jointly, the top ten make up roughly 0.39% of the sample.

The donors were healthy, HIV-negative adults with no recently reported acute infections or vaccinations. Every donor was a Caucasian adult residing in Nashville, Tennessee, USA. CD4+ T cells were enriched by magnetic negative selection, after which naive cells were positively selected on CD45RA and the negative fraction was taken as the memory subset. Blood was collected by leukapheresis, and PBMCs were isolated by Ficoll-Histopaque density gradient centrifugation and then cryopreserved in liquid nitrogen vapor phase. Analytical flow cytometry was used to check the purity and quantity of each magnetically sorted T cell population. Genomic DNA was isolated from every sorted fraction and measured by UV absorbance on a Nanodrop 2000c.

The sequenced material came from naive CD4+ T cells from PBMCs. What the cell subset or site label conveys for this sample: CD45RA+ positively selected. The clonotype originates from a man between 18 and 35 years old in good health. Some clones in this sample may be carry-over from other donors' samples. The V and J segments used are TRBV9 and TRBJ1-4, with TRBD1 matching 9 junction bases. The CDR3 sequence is CASSVATGGAGNEKLFF. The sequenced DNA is TGTGCCAGCAGCGTAGCTACAGGGGGCGCAGGTAATGAAAAACTGTTTTTT.